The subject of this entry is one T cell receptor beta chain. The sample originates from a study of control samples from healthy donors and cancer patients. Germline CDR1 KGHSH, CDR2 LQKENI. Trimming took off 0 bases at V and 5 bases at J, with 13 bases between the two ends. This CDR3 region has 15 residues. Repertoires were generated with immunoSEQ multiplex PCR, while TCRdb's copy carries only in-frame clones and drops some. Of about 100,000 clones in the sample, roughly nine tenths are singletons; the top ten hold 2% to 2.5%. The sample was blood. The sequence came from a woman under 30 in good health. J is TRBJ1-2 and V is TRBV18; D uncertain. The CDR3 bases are TGTGCCAGCTCACCACCGTTAAACATCCTTTATGGCTACACCTTC. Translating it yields CASSPPLNILYGYTF. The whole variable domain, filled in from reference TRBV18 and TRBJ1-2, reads NAGVMQNPRHLVRRRGQEARLRCSPMKGHSHVYWYRQLPEEGLKFMVYLQKENIIDESGMPKERFSAEFPKEGPSILRIQQVVRGDSAAYFCASSPPLNILYGYTFGSGTRLTVV.